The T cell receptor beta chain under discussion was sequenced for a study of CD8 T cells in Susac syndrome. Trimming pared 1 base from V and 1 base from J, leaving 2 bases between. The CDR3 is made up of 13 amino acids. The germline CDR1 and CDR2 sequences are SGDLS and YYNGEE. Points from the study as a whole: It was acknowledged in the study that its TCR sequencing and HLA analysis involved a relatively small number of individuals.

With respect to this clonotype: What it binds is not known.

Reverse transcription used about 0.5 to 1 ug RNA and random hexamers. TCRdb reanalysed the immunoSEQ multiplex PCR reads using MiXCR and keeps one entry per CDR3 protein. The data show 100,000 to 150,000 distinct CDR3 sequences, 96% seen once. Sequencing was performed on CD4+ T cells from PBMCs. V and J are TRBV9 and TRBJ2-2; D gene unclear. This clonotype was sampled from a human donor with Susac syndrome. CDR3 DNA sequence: TGTGCCAGCAGCGTAATGAACACCGGGGAGCTGTTTTTT. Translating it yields CASSVMNTGELFF.